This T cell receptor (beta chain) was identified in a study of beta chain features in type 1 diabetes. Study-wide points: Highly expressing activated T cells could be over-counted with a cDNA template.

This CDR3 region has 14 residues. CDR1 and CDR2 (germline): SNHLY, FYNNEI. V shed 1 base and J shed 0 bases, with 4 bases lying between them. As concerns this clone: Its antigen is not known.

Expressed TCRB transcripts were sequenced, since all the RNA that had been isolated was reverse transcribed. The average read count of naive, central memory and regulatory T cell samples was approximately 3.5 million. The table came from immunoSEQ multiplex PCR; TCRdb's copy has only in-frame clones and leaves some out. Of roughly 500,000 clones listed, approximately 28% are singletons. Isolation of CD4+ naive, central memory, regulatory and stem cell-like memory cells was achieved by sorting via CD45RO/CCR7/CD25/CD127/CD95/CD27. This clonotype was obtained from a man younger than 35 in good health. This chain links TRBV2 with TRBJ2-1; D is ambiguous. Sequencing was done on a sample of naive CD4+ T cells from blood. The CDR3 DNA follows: TGTGCCAGCAGTGAAGACAGCTCCTACAATGAGCAGTTCTTC. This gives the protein CASSEDSSYNEQFF.